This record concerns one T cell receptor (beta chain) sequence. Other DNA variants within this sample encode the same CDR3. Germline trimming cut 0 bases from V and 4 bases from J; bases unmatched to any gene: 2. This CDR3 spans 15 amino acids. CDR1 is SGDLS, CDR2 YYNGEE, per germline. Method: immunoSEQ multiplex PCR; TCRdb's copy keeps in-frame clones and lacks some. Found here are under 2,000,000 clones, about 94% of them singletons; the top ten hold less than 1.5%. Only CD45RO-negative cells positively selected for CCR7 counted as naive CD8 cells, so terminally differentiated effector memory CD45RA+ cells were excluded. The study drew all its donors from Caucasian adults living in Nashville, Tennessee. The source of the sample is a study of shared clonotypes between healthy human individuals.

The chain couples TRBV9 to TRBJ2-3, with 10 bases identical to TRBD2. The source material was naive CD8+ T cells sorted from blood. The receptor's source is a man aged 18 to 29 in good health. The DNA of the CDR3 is TGTGCCAGCAGCGTAGGGCTAGCGGGAGCAGATACGCAGTATTTT. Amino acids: CASSVGLAGADTQYF.